This TCR beta chain was sequenced in a study of cytomegalovirus exposure and HLA in healthy donors. Study-level findings and limits: Evidence from a later analysis indicated that most CMV-associated TCR beta chains looked HLA-restricted.

In regard to this clone: Its antigen is unidentified.

Use of 60 Vbeta and 13 Jbeta primers characterized the PCR. In the authors' methods: In a later analysis, about 11 million of 75 million to 85 million unique beta chains occurred in at least two donors. Data came from immunoSEQ multiplex PCR; TCRdb stores just in-frame clones and leaves some out. Clone size and the V and J calls come from that table; the DNA yielded D and trimming. The repertoire holds 70,000 or so clones, with approximately 90% as singletons. The CDR3 is 14 amino acids. The J segment lost 6 bases and the V segment lost 7 bases, leaving 2 bases of the junction unmatched. Germline V lookup: CDR1 MNHNS, CDR2 SASEGT.

Sequences were obtained from PBMCs. This TCR was sampled from a woman aged 25 to 39 in good health and CMV-seronegative. This sequence joins TRBV6-1 and TRBJ2-1, with TRBD2 matching over 14 bases. The CDR3 nucleotides read TGTGCCAGCACGGGACTAGCGGGAGTCAATGAGCAGTTCTTC. This encodes CASTGLAGVNEQFF.